The next 23 T cell receptor beta chains were all read from a single sample in a study of OX40 agonist ivuxolimab in advanced cancers. Only in-frame clones appear in the TCRdb table, and some are missing; sequencing was by immunoSEQ multiplex PCR. The table records some 22,000 clones, about 87% of them present only once. Sequences were derived from CD4+ or CD8+ T cells sorted from blood, sampled in a trial of the OX40 agonist ivuxolimab. These receptors originate from an adult with an advanced solid tumor such as melanoma, head and neck, liver or kidney cancer.

The chain couples TRBV9 to TRBJ1-5; D might be TRBD1 (5 bases). This CDR3 is 15 amino acids long. Per germline, CDR1 SGDLS and CDR2 YYNGEE. Trimming took off 10 bases at V and 4 bases at J, with 21 bases between the two ends. The CDR3 DNA follows: TGTGCCGCCAGGCGTAGGAGGACACAAAATCAGCCCCAGCATTTT. The encoded protein is CAARRRRTQNQPQHF.

The chain uses TRBV27 and TRBJ2-7, with D perhaps TRBD2 (6 bases). Per germline, CDR1 MNHEY and CDR2 SMNVEV (reference sequence). The CDR3 has 14 amino acids. V dropped 1 base and J dropped 2 bases, with 9 bases sitting between them. CDR3 in amino acids: CASSLLWGAYEQYF. The CDR3 nucleotides are TGTGCCAGCAGTTTATTGTGGGGGGCCTACGAGCAGTACTTC.

This chain connects TRBV28 to TRBJ2-2; 7 bases agree with TRBD1. With V trimmed by 2 bases and J by 0 bases, 3 bases remained unmatched. Germline CDR1 reads MDHEN; CDR2 reads SYDVKM. The CDR3 runs to 16 residues. CDR3 residues: CASSLPQGANTGELFF. As DNA, the CDR3 is TGTGCCAGCAGTTTACCCCAGGGGGCGAACACCGGGGAGCTGTTTTTT.

V gene TRBV4-2 combines with J gene TRBJ2-1, with 12 bases fitting TRBD2. V shed 6 bases, J shed 2 bases, and the junction held 2 bases outside the gene matches. Germline V gene data show CDR1 as LGHNA and CDR2 as YNFKEQ. There are 15 residues in the CDR3. CDR3 in DNA: TGTGCCAGCAGTCCTAGCGGGGGGGCCTACAATGAGCAGTTCTTC. Protein product: CASSPSGGAYNEQFF.

The chain joins TRBV7-9 to TRBJ1-1; no firm D call. The CDR3 extends over 12 amino acids. Germline assignment: CDR1 SEHNR and CDR2 FQNEAQ (reference sequence). Deletions cut 1 base from V and 8 bases from J, with 8 bases between. Here the CDR3 reads CASSLGNLEAFF. Written as DNA, the CDR3 is TGTGCCAGCAGCTTAGGTAATCTGGAAGCTTTCTTT.

The rearrangement uses TRBV7-2 and TRBJ2-3; 8 bases fit TRBD2. Germline loops: CDR1 SGHTA, CDR2 FQGNSA. The CDR3 is 14 residues long. The ends lost 5 bases at V and 3 bases at J; junction bases unmatched: 4. The CDR3 loop reads CASSPTSETDTQYF. CDR3 in DNA: TGTGCCAGCAGCCCGACTAGCGAGACAGATACGCAGTATTTT.

The chain combines TRBV28 with TRBJ1-1; D may be TRBD1 (5 bases). The germline V gene has CDR1 MDHEN and CDR2 SYDVKM. The CDR3 runs to 14 residues. The ends were cut back, 2 bases at V and 3 bases at J, with 10 bases in the middle. In DNA, the CDR3 is TGTGCCAGCAGTTTAGGCAGGGCCCACACTGAAGCTTTCTTT. Protein product: CASSLGRAHTEAFF. Looking up the rest from reference TRBV28 and TRBJ1-1 gives the full variable domain: DVKVTQSSRYLVKRTGEKVFLECVQDMDHENMFWYRQDPGLGLRLIYFSYDVKMKEKGDIPEGYSVSREKKERFSLILESASTNQTSMYLCASSLGRAHTEAFFGQGTRLTVV.

The V call is TRBV2, the J call TRBJ1-1; 7 bases align to TRBD1. This CDR3 is 17 amino acids long. Germline trimming cut 2 bases from V and 0 bases from J; bases unmatched to any gene: 9. Looked up from germline, CDR1 is SNHLY and CDR2 is FYNNEI. The CDR3 region is CASSELGAGGLNTEAFF. The DNA of the CDR3 is TGTGCCAGCAGTGAACTGGGAGCAGGGGGACTGAACACTGAAGCTTTCTTT.

J is TRBJ1-5 and V is TRBV6-1; the D gene is possibly TRBD1 (5 bases). Germline assignment: CDR1 MNHNS and CDR2 SASEGT. Trimming shortened V by 3 bases and J by 0 bases, and 6 bases separated the two germline ends. The CDR3 sequence is 14 residues long. CDR3 nucleotides: TGTGCCAGCAGTGACGGGACTAGCAATCAGCCCCAGCATTTT. It codes for CASSDGTSNQPQHF.

The rearrangement uses TRBV27 and TRBJ2-1; TRBD1 might be the D (5 bases). The CDR3 spans 15 residues. CDR1 is MNHEY and CDR2 is SMNVEV in the germline V gene (reference sequence). V shed 1 base and J shed 3 bases, with 10 bases lying between them. The CDR3 coding sequence is TGTGCCAGCAGTTTATTAAGGGGTGGCTACAATGAGCAGTTCTTC. This translates into CASSLLRGGYNEQFF.

V gene TRBV6-5 combines with J gene TRBJ1-6; perhaps TRBD1 as D (6 bases). Germline V lookup: CDR1 MNHEY, CDR2 SVGAGI. Trimming removed 6 bases at V and 3 bases at J, with 12 bases between. The CDR3 covers 15 residues. The CDR3 here is CASSLDSNYNSPLHF. Here the CDR3 DNA reads TGTGCCAGCAGCCTGGACAGTAACTATAATTCACCCCTCCACTTT.

The genes are TRBV30 and TRBJ1-1; no clear D. The CDR3 has 13 amino acids. Germline CDR1 GTSNPN, CDR2 SVGIG (reference sequence). The V end was cut by 4 bases, the J end by 5 bases, with 14 bases between. The CDR3 nucleotides read TGTGCCTGGAATCCACTAGGGCAGACTGAAGCTTTCTTT. Its translation: CAWNPLGQTEAFF.

This chain connects TRBV19 to TRBJ2-1, with 13 positions matching TRBD2. Germline values: CDR1 LNHDA, CDR2 SQIVND (reference sequence). The CDR3 runs 15 residues. Losses at the gene ends were 5 bases for V and 4 bases for J; bases not matched to a gene: 2. CDR3 bases: TGTGCCAGTAGTGTGGGACTAGCGGGATACAATGAGCAGTTCTTC. It is translated as CASSVGLAGYNEQFF. Full variable domain (remainder filled in from reference TRBV19 and TRBJ2-1): DGGITQSPKYLFRKEGQNVTLSCEQNLNHDAMYWYRQDPGQGLRLIYYSQIVNDFQKGDIAEGYSVSREKKESFPLTVTSAQKNPTAFYLCASSVGLAGYNEQFFGPGTRLTVL.

V is TRBV7-9 and J is TRBJ2-7; TRBD1 matches 10 bases. Germline-derived CDR1 and CDR2 are SEHNR and FQNEAQ (reference sequence). The CDR3 covers 12 residues. V shed 6 bases, J shed 5 bases, and the junction held 1 base outside the gene matches. The CDR3, as DNA: TGTGCCAGCAGGGGGACAGGGGACGAGCAGTACTTC. It encodes CASRGTGDEQYF.

The sample holds one count of this clone. The chain has TRBV11-2 and TRBJ2-7; no definite D call. The CDR3 covers 12 residues. CDR1 is SGHAT and CDR2 is FQNNGV in the germline V gene. The germline V and J ends were trimmed by 5 bases and 2 bases, with 7 bases remaining between them. The CDR3 loop reads CASSQRAYEQYF. The CDR3 bases are TGTGCCAGCAGCCAACGGGCCTACGAGCAGTACTTC.

The J gene is TRBJ2-7, the V gene TRBV19; D uncertain. The CDR3 length is 13 residues. With 2 bases removed from V and 3 bases from J, the gap between germline ends came to 8 bases. Germline CDR1 and CDR2: LNHDA and SQIVND (reference sequence). CDR3 sequence: CASSITWGYEQYF. The CDR3 nucleotides are TGTGCCAGTAGTATAACCTGGGGCTACGAGCAGTACTTC. Combining the CDR3 with reference TRBV19 and TRBJ2-7 gives the whole variable domain DGGITQSPKYLFRKEGQNVTLSCEQNLNHDAMYWYRQDPGQGLRLIYYSQIVNDFQKGDIAEGYSVSREKKESFPLTVTSAQKNPTAFYLCASSITWGYEQYFGPGTRLTVT.

The CDR3 protein is CASSQELQRETQYF. In DNA, the CDR3 is TGTGCCAGCAGCCAAGAGCTACAGCGAGAGACCCAGTACTTC. The chain links TRBV4-2 to TRBJ2-5; no firm D call. The V end lost 0 bases, the J end lost 4 bases, and 9 bases lay between the germline ends. This CDR3 has 14 amino acids. CDR1 is LGHNA, CDR2 YNFKEQ, per germline.

The gene calls are TRBV19 and TRBJ1-2, with D hard to call. The length of the CDR3 is 14 residues. Germline V gene sequence: CDR1 LNHDA, CDR2 SQIVND (reference sequence). The V end lost 0 bases, the J end lost 4 bases, and 9 bases lay between the germline ends. Written as DNA, the CDR3 is TGTGCCAGTAGTATAGACAGGCGCGGCTATGGCTACACCTTC. It codes for CASSIDRRGYGYTF. The entire variable domain, with the rest obtained from reference TRBV19 and TRBJ1-2, is as follows: DGGITQSPKYLFRKEGQNVTLSCEQNLNHDAMYWYRQDPGQGLRLIYYSQIVNDFQKGDIAEGYSVSREKKESFPLTVTSAQKNPTAFYLCASSIDRRGYGYTFGSGTRLTVV.

The genes are TRBV4-3 and TRBJ2-2; D is perhaps TRBD1 or TRBD2 (5 bases each). The V and J ends lost 8 bases and 6 bases respectively, with 19 bases between them. The germline V gene has CDR1 LGHNA and CDR2 YSLEER. The CDR3 loop spans 15 amino acids. CDR3 region: CASGSVNGASGELFF. CDR3 DNA: TGCGCCAGCGGCTCGGTTAACGGGGCCTCCGGGGAGCTGTTTTTT.

This clone was counted between two and nine times. The V and J genes are TRBV6-1 and TRBJ2-7; D is perhaps TRBD1 (6 bases). The germline CDR1 and CDR2 sequences are MNHNS and SASEGT. V shed 2 bases and J shed 0 bases, with 11 bases lying between them. CDR3 length equals 15 residues. CDR3 DNA sequence: TGTGCCAGCAGTGAATGGCTAGGGGGCTCCTACGAGCAGTACTTC. Translating gives CASSEWLGGSYEQYF.

Within the sample, this clone is medium-sized (0.01 to 0.1%). The junction departs from the called germline gene at one end, perhaps through a read error. The chain uses TRBV2 and TRBJ2-5; TRBD2 agrees at 8 bases. CDR1 is SNHLY, CDR2 FYNNEI, per germline. This CDR3 is 14 amino acids long. The chain's CDR3 is CASSEDSQGLEDNF. The CDR3 DNA follows: TGTGCCAGCAGTGAAGATTCCCAGGGACTAGAAGACAACTTC.

For this clone: The junction shows a germline mismatch at one end, possibly a read error. The chain combines TRBV11-3 with TRBJ2-2; 7 positions match TRBD1. CDR3 length: 18 amino acids. The germline gives CDR1 SGHNT, CDR2 YENEEA. The CDR3 sequence: CASSLEDRQGLEHRGAVF. CDR3 nucleotides: TGTGCCAGCAGCTTAGAGGACCGACAGGGCCTCGAACACCGGGGAGCTGTTTTT.

The chain has TRBV9 and TRBJ2-1; TRBD2 matches at 8 bases. The junction had 8 bases not matched to a gene; V was cut back by 4 bases and J by 8 bases. Germline V gives CDR1 SGDLS, CDR2 YYNGEE. This CDR3 has 14 residues. DNA for the CDR3: TGTGCCAGCAGCTCCCGGGGGGGCAGGGATGAGCAGTTCTTC. Translating gives CASSSRGGRDEQFF.